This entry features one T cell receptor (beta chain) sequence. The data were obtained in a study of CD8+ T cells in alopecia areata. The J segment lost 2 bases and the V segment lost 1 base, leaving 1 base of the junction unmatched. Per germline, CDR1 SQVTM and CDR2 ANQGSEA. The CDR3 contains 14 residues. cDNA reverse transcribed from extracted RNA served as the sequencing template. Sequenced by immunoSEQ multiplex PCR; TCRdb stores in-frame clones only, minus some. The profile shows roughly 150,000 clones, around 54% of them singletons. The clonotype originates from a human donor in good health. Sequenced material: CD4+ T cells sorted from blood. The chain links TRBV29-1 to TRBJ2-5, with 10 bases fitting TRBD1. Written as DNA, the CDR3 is TGCAGCGTTGAAGGGACAGGGGGACAAGAGACCCAGTACTTC. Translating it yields CSVEGTGGQETQYF.